This is a list of T cell receptor beta chains from one sample in a study of T cells in Graves' hyperthyroidism and ophthalmopathy. In TCRdb, the multiplex PCR reads were re-called with MiXCR into one record per CDR3 protein. The sample includes fewer than 650,000 distinct CDR3 sequences, approximately 14% seen only once; the top ten take about 6.6%. Material for sequencing was blood. These receptors were collected from a young woman with Graves' ophthalmopathy. Both conserved end residues are part of each CDR3. Each record gives: J gene, CDR3 length, V gene, D gene, clone size, CDR3 protein, CDR3 DNA. The D gene is left open where the match is weak. Clone sizes are given selectively: once, few, many, or a class where the clone is expanded.

J gene: TRBJ2-7; CDR3 length: 15; V gene: TRBV3-2; D gene: NA; clone size: NA; CDR3 protein: CASSQGVYADDEQYF; CDR3 DNA: TGTGCCAGCAGCCAAGGTGTATACGCCGACGACGAGCAGTACTTC
J gene: TRBJ2-5; CDR3 length: 14; V gene: TRBV7-2; D gene: TRBD2; clone size: many; CDR3 protein: CASSSPSGQETQYF; CDR3 DNA: TGTGCCAGCAGCTCTCCTAGCGGCCAAGAGACCCAGTACTTC
J gene: TRBJ2-1; CDR3 length: 16; V gene: TRBV7-9; D gene: NA; clone size: NA; CDR3 protein: CASSLSYGLTYNEQFF; CDR3 DNA: TGTGCCAGCAGCTTAAGTTATGGACTAACCTACAATGAGCAGTTCTTC
J gene: TRBJ2-1; CDR3 length: 16; V gene: TRBV29-1; D gene: TRBD2; clone size: many; CDR3 protein: CSVEDLPSGLHNEQFF; CDR3 DNA: TGCAGCGTTGAAGATCTTCCTAGCGGGTTACACAATGAGCAGTTCTTC
J gene: TRBJ2-1; CDR3 length: 15; V gene: TRBV29-1; D gene: TRBD2; clone size: many; CDR3 protein: CSVVSGTSVLHEQFF; CDR3 DNA: TGCAGCGTTGTAAGCGGGACTAGCGTCTTGCATGAGCAGTTCTTC
J gene: TRBJ2-1; CDR3 length: 14; V gene: TRBV29-1; D gene: TRBD2; clone size: many; CDR3 protein: CSVDVGTSYNEQFF; CDR3 DNA: TGCAGCGTTGATGTTGGGACTAGCTACAATGAGCAGTTCTTC
J gene: TRBJ2-1; CDR3 length: 13; V gene: TRBV20-1; D gene: NA; clone size: many; CDR3 protein: CSARDEGGTKQFF; CDR3 DNA: TGCAGTGCTAGAGATGAGGGCGGGACCAAGCAGTTCTTC
J gene: TRBJ2-3; CDR3 length: 14; V gene: TRBV6-2/TRBV6-3; D gene: TRBD2; clone size: NA; CDR3 protein: CASSYSGWEGTQYF; CDR3 DNA: TGTGCCAGCAGTTACTCGGGCTGGGAGGGTACGCAGTATTTT
J gene: TRBJ2-1; CDR3 length: 16; V gene: TRBV9; D gene: TRBD2; clone size: NA; CDR3 protein: CASSVAAGGPKNEQFF; CDR3 DNA: TGTGCCAGCAGCGTAGCGGCGGGAGGGCCCAAGAATGAGCAGTTCTTC
J gene: TRBJ1-4; CDR3 length: 14; V gene: TRBV12-3/TRBV12-4; D gene: TRBD1; clone size: NA; CDR3 protein: CASSYDRGRGKLFF; CDR3 DNA: TGTGCCAGCAGTTACGACAGGGGGAGGGGAAAACTGTTTTTT
J gene: TRBJ2-7; CDR3 length: 16; V gene: TRBV28; D gene: NA; clone size: NA; CDR3 protein: CASSLWAPAASYEQYF; CDR3 DNA: TGTGCCAGCAGTTTATGGGCCCCAGCGGCCTCCTACGAGCAGTACTTC
J gene: TRBJ1-1; CDR3 length: 14; V gene: TRBV12-3/TRBV12-4; D gene: NA; clone size: few; CDR3 protein: CASRNRLLNTEAFF; CDR3 DNA: TGTGCCAGCAGAAACAGGTTACTGAACACTGAAGCTTTCTTT
J gene: TRBJ2-7; CDR3 length: 16; V gene: TRBV10-3; D gene: NA; clone size: many; CDR3 protein: CAISENAGSPALEQYF; CDR3 DNA: TGTGCCATCAGTGAGAATGCGGGGAGCCCTGCCCTCGAGCAGTACTTC
J gene: TRBJ2-1; CDR3 length: 15; V gene: TRBV10-3; D gene: TRBD2; clone size: few; CDR3 protein: CAISGASGAYNEQFF; CDR3 DNA: TGTGCCATCAGTGGGGCTAGCGGGGCCTACAATGAGCAGTTCTTC
J gene: TRBJ2-1; CDR3 length: 16; V gene: TRBV30; D gene: NA; clone size: many; CDR3 protein: CAWTDGPSISYNEQFF; CDR3 DNA: TGTGCCTGGACTGATGGTCCCTCAATCTCCTACAATGAGCAGTTCTTC
J gene: TRBJ1-1; CDR3 length: 15; V gene: TRBV27; D gene: NA; clone size: many; CDR3 protein: CASSLGGSVNTEAFF; CDR3 DNA: TGTGCCAGCAGTTTGGGGGGTTCGGTGAACACTGAAGCTTTCTTT
J gene: TRBJ2-1; CDR3 length: 14; V gene: TRBV9; D gene: TRBD2; clone size: NA; CDR3 protein: CATEAGGPYNEQFF; CDR3 DNA: TGTGCCACGGAAGCGGGAGGGCCCTACAATGAGCAGTTCTTC
J gene: TRBJ2-1; CDR3 length: 15; V gene: TRBV5-1; D gene: NA; clone size: NA; CDR3 protein: CASSLAPRVDNEQFF; CDR3 DNA: TGCGCCAGCAGCTTGGCCCCCAGGGTGGACAATGAGCAGTTCTTC
J gene: TRBJ1-1; CDR3 length: 12; V gene: TRBV20-1; D gene: NA; clone size: many; CDR3 protein: CSATGASSEAFF; CDR3 DNA: TGCAGTGCTACAGGGGCCTCTAGTGAAGCTTTCTTT
J gene: TRBJ2-7; CDR3 length: 15; V gene: TRBV2; D gene: TRBD2; clone size: NA; CDR3 protein: CASILLTGGPYEQYF; CDR3 DNA: TGTGCCAGCATCCTACTCACGGGGGGGCCTTACGAGCAGTACTTC
J gene: TRBJ2-7; CDR3 length: 13; V gene: TRBV6-1; D gene: NA; clone size: many; CDR3 protein: CASTRDGTYEQYF; CDR3 DNA: TGTGCCAGCACCCGGGACGGAACCTACGAGCAGTACTTC
J gene: TRBJ2-7; CDR3 length: 15; V gene: TRBV3-1; D gene: NA; clone size: few; CDR3 protein: CASSQELRSSYEQYF; CDR3 DNA: TGTGCCAGCAGCCAAGAGTTGAGAAGCTCCTACGAGCAGTACTTC
J gene: TRBJ2-1; CDR3 length: 15; V gene: TRBV30; D gene: TRBD2; clone size: many; CDR3 protein: CAWSGLAGPYNEQFF; CDR3 DNA: TGTGCCTGGAGTGGACTAGCGGGACCCTACAATGAGCAGTTCTTC
J gene: TRBJ2-2; CDR3 length: 16; V gene: TRBV7-3; D gene: NA; clone size: many; CDR3 protein: CASSLRAGHGAGELFF; CDR3 DNA: TGTGCCAGCAGCTTACGGGCAGGCCATGGCGCCGGGGAGCTGTTTTTT
J gene: TRBJ2-3; CDR3 length: 15; V gene: TRBV7-7; D gene: NA; clone size: few; CDR3 protein: CASSLGVRGSDTQYF; CDR3 DNA: TGTGCTAGCAGCTTAGGTGTTCGGGGTTCAGATACGCAGTATTTT
J gene: TRBJ2-1; CDR3 length: 13; V gene: TRBV11-3; D gene: NA; clone size: NA; CDR3 protein: CASSNPGKNEQFF; CDR3 DNA: TGTGCCAGCAGCAACCCGGGGAAGAACGAGCAGTTCTTC
J gene: TRBJ2-6; CDR3 length: 18; V gene: TRBV2; D gene: NA; clone size: many; CDR3 protein: CASSEGQPLSSGANVLTF; CDR3 DNA: TGTGCCAGCAGTGAAGGACAGCCATTGAGCTCTGGGGCCAACGTCCTGACTTTC
J gene: TRBJ1-5; CDR3 length: 13; V gene: TRBV27; D gene: NA; clone size: many; CDR3 protein: CASSPRVNQPQHF; CDR3 DNA: TGTGCCAGCAGTCCCAGGGTCAATCAGCCCCAGCATTTT
J gene: TRBJ1-2; CDR3 length: 16; V gene: TRBV7-6; D gene: NA; clone size: few; CDR3 protein: CASSLAGFRALSGYTF; CDR3 DNA: TGTGCCAGCAGCTTAGCAGGTTTCAGGGCGCTCTCTGGCTACACCTTC
J gene: TRBJ2-6; CDR3 length: 18; V gene: TRBV25-1; D gene: NA; clone size: few; CDR3 protein: CASSSLRQSSSGANVLTF; CDR3 DNA: TGTGCCAGCAGTTCACTCCGACAGTCAAGCTCTGGGGCCAACGTCCTGACTTTC
J gene: TRBJ2-5; CDR3 length: 15; V gene: TRBV24-1; D gene: NA; clone size: many; CDR3 protein: CATSDYGGLQETQYF; CDR3 DNA: TGTGCCACCAGTGATTATGGGGGGCTTCAAGAGACCCAGTACTTC
J gene: TRBJ1-6; CDR3 length: 15; V gene: TRBV6-1; D gene: NA; clone size: NA; CDR3 protein: CASGDKAAYNSPLHF; CDR3 DNA: TGTGCCAGCGGGGATAAAGCGGCCTATAATTCACCCCTCCACTTT
J gene: TRBJ2-7; CDR3 length: 14; V gene: TRBV20-1; D gene: TRBD1; clone size: many; CDR3 protein: CSAGRDSYPYEQYF; CDR3 DNA: TGCAGTGCTGGCCGGGACAGCTACCCCTACGAGCAGTACTTC
J gene: TRBJ2-7; CDR3 length: 11; V gene: TRBV7-9; D gene: NA; clone size: few; CDR3 protein: CASSSTGEQYF; CDR3 DNA: TGTGCCAGCAGCTCTACAGGCGAGCAGTACTTC
J gene: TRBJ2-7; CDR3 length: 19; V gene: TRBV25-1; D gene: TRBD1; clone size: few; CDR3 protein: CASNPKTGTGGLNPYEQYF; CDR3 DNA: TGTGCCAGCAACCCTAAGACCGGGACAGGGGGTCTGAACCCCTACGAGCAGTACTTC
J gene: TRBJ2-1; CDR3 length: 10; V gene: TRBV11-2; D gene: NA; clone size: NA; CDR3 protein: CASSRYEQFF; CDR3 DNA: TGTGCCAGCAGCCGCTACGAGCAGTTCTTC